The following is a T cell receptor (beta chain) sequence with its context. The target antigen is unknown. The data stem from a study of cytomegalovirus exposure and HLA in healthy donors. Study-wide results and limits: Reports described diagnosis of cytomegalovirus status by the classifier as highly specific and sensitive. Subsequent analysis showed first-cohort TCR clusters tending to co-occur in around 130 validation repertoires.

A 120-subject validation cohort, separate from the 666-subject first cohort, supplied the donors. Libraries were prepared by immunoSEQ multiplex PCR; TCRdb keeps only in-frame clonotypes and omits some of them. This table holds 110,000 to 150,000 clones, 94% found once. This CDR3 region has 16 residues. Trimming took off 5 bases at V and 3 bases at J, with 17 bases between the two ends. CDR1 and CDR2 (germline): MNHEY, SMNVEV (reference sequence). The TCR was taken from a man younger than 35 in good health and CMV-seropositive. The rearrangement joins TRBV27 to TRBJ2-1; D possibly corresponds to TRBD2 (6 bases). Specimen: PBMCs. The chain's CDR3 is CASSHRTRGVYNEQFF. Here the CDR3 DNA reads TGTGCCAGCAGTCACCGAACGCGCGGGGTCTACAATGAGCAGTTCTTC.